These T cell receptor beta chains were read from a single sample in a study of molecular identifiers for immune sequencing clone quantification. TCRdb independently ran MiXCR on the PCR reads; one entry per CDR3 protein. The data hold over 50,000 distinct CDR3 sequences, with about a third observed a single time. Sequencing was performed on naive CD8+ T cells from blood, with Jurkat cell RNA spiked in. These receptor sequences come from a human donor in good health. Some libraries in this study had Jurkat cell RNA spiked in. The CDR3 runs from the conserved cysteine through the conserved F or W. The D gene is left open where the match is weak. Only part of the rows carry a size: once, few, many, or a class if the clone is expanded.

>TRBJ1-1|medium-sized|-|TRBV29-1
CSVVSGHQNTEAFF
TGCAGCGTTGTCTCCGGACACCAGAACACTGAAGCTTTCTTT
>TRBJ2-7|-|-|TRBV4-3
CASSQEGVQGYEQYF
TGCGCCAGCAGCCAAGAAGGTGTACAGGGCTACGAGCAGTACTTC
>TRBJ2-7|-|-|TRBV7-2
CASSLIDSSSYEQYF
TGTGCCAGCAGCTTAATAGATTCCAGCTCCTACGAGCAGTACTTC
>TRBJ2-3|many|-|TRBV7-8
CASSLFTGSTDTQYF
TGTGCCAGCAGCCTCTTTACGGGATCCACAGATACGCAGTATTTT
>TRBJ1-4|-|-|TRBV2
CASNGLAEMREKLFF
TGTGCCAGCAACGGTCTGGCAGAGATGAGAGAAAAACTGTTTTTT
>TRBJ2-3|-|-|TRBV6-5
CANSSLTPPPQYF
TGTGCCAACAGTTCCTTGACACCCCCGCCGCAGTATTTT
>TRBJ1-4|few|TRBD1|TRBV12-3/TRBV12-4
CASSLALGGEGEKLFF
TGTGCCAGCAGTTTAGCGCTAGGGGGCGAGGGAGAAAAACTGTTTTTT
>TRBJ1-5|many|-|TRBV28
CASSLPRGPQHF
TGTGCCAGCAGTTTGCCTAGGGGGCCCCAGCATTTT
>TRBJ1-1|-|-|TRBV29-1
CSWSRATEAFF
TGCAGCTGGTCCAGGGCTACTGAAGCTTTCTTT
>TRBJ1-5|few|-|TRBV28
CASNSGRNTQPQHF
TGTGCCAGCAACTCAGGACGGAATACCCAGCCCCAGCATTTT
>TRBJ2-7|-|-|TRBV20-1
CSGKEGEQYF
TGCAGTGGAAAGGAGGGCGAGCAGTACTTC
>TRBJ1-1|-|-|TRBV6-5
CASKVTGMRGTEAFF
TGTGCCAGTAAAGTCACAGGGATGAGGGGCACTGAAGCTTTCTTT
>TRBJ2-5|many|-|TRBV11-2
CASSWGYYQETQYF
TGTGCCAGCAGCTGGGGTTACTACCAAGAGACCCAGTACTTC
>TRBJ2-1|-|TRBD2|TRBV11-2
CASSPGLAGEDNEQFF
TGTGCCAGCAGCCCCGGACTAGCGGGAGAGGACAATGAGCAGTTCTTC
>TRBJ2-7|few|-|TRBV6-4
CASSPAHGVYEQYF
TGTGCCAGCAGCCCGGCTCACGGTGTATACGAGCAGTACTTC
>TRBJ1-1|many|-|TRBV6-1
CASSDGQNTEAFF
TGTGCCAGCAGTGATGGACAGAACACTGAAGCTTTCTTT
>TRBJ2-1|-|-|TRBV7-2
CASSLQLDERFF
TGTGCCAGCAGCTTACAGCTGGATGAGCGGTTCTTC
>TRBJ2-7|many|-|TRBV7-9
CASSLSGLEQYF
TGTGCCAGCAGCTTATCGGGGTTGGAGCAGTACTTC
>TRBJ1-6|-|-|TRBV7-9
CASTPNSPLHF
TGTGCCAGCACCCCAAATTCACCCCTCCACTTT
>TRBJ2-7|-|-|TRBV3-1
CASSQDVAYEQYF
TGTGCCAGCAGCCAAGATGTCGCCTACGAGCAGTACTTC
>TRBJ2-3|-|-|TRBV19
CASRSTDTQYF
TGTGCCAGTAGAAGCACAGATACGCAGTATTTT
>TRBJ2-5|many|-|TRBV6-2/TRBV6-3
CASSRKVGRETQYF
TGTGCCAGCAGTCGGAAGGTCGGGAGAGAGACCCAGTACTTC
>TRBJ1-1|-|-|TRBV28
CASSLLGYGNTEAFF
TGTGCCAGCAGTTTACTGGGTTACGGGAACACTGAAGCTTTCTTT
>TRBJ1-1|-|TRBD1|TRBV7-9
CASSPGTDFGAFF
TGTGCCAGCAGCCCGGGGACAGACTTTGGAGCTTTCTTT
>TRBJ2-3|few|TRBD1|TRBV5-1
CASSRDSSTDTQYF
TGCGCCAGCAGTCGGGACAGTAGCACAGATACGCAGTATTTT
>TRBJ2-1|few|TRBD2|TRBV7-6
CASSLGTSGSMYNEQFF
TGTGCCAGCAGCTTAGGTACTAGCGGGAGTATGTACAATGAGCAGTTCTTC
>TRBJ2-1|-|-|TRBV6-5
CAAALGGRNEQIF
TGTGCCGCCGCTCTAGGGGGGAGGAATGAGCAGATCTTC
>TRBJ2-7|-|-|TRBV12-3/TRBV12-4
CASSDGYSYEQYF
TGTGCCAGCAGCGACGGGTACTCCTACGAGCAGTACTTC
>TRBJ2-5|-|TRBD2|TRBV28
CASSSLSGDQETQYF
TGTGCCAGCAGTTCCTTGAGCGGGGACCAAGAGACCCAGTACTTC
>TRBJ2-1|-|-|TRBV28
CASSSRDEHKEQFF
TGTGCCAGCAGTTCCCGGGACGAGCACAAAGAGCAGTTCTTC
>TRBJ2-2|-|-|TRBV11-2
CASSSASGPFTGELFF
TGTGCCAGCAGCTCCGCCTCGGGACCGTTCACCGGGGAGCTGTTTTTT
>TRBJ2-7|many|TRBD2|TRBV9
CASSNGLAGYEQYF
TGTGCCAGCAGCAACGGCCTAGCGGGCTACGAGCAGTACTTC
>TRBJ1-2|-|-|TRBV10-3
CAISESAFGTEDGYTF
TGTGCCATCAGTGAGTCTGCCTTTGGGACTGAGGATGGCTACACCTTC
>TRBJ2-1|-|TRBD2|TRBV29-1
CSVDSGSSYNEQFF
TGCAGCGTTGATAGCGGGAGTTCCTACAATGAGCAGTTCTTC
>TRBJ2-7|-|TRBD1|TRBV27
CASRGTGAYAQYF
TGTGCCAGCAGGGGGACAGGGGCCTACGCGCAGTACTTC
>TRBJ2-7|many|-|TRBV7-8
CASSPAWEQYF
TGTGCCAGCAGCCCCGCGTGGGAGCAGTACTTC
>TRBJ2-7|-|-|TRBV10-3
CAISEPETTYEQYF
TGTGCCATCAGTGAGCCCGAGACTACCTACGAGCAGTACTTC
>TRBJ2-7|many|-|TRBV7-8
CASSPTGYEQYF
TGTGCCAGCAGCCCAACCGGGTACGAGCAGTACTTC
>TRBJ2-7|many|-|TRBV20-1
CSARDRGAYEQYF
TGCAGTGCTAGAGATCGGGGAGCCTACGAGCAGTACTTC
>TRBJ2-5|once|TRBD1|TRBV6-6
CASRSLGGETQYF
TGTGCCAGCAGATCGCTAGGGGGCGAGACCCAGTACTTC
>TRBJ2-3|many|-|TRBV6-5
CASSYLGYTDTQYF
TGTGCCAGCAGTTACTTAGGCTACACAGATACGCAGTATTTT
>TRBJ2-3|medium-sized|-|TRBV6-5
CASSTGVDTQYF
TGTGCCAGCAGTACGGGAGTAGATACGCAGTATTTT
>TRBJ2-7|-|-|TRBV5-5
CASSLGHYEQYF
TGTGCCAGCAGCTTGGGTCACTACGAGCAGTACTTC
>TRBJ2-7|-|-|TRBV4-2
CASSQEEDTSYEQYF
TGTGCCAGCAGCCAAGAGGAGGACACTTCCTACGAGCAGTACTTC
>TRBJ1-5|-|TRBD1|TRBV20-1
CSARDGDRAYQPQQF
TGCAGTGCTAGAGATGGCGACAGGGCTTATCAGCCCCAGCAATTT
>TRBJ2-7|few|TRBD1|TRBV25-1
CASSQSKDRGYEQYF
TGTGCCAGCAGTCAATCCAAAGACAGGGGTTACGAGCAGTACTTC
>TRBJ2-3|-|-|TRBV9
CASSVVGLRTDTQYF
TGTGCCAGCAGCGTAGTTGGCTTGCGCACAGATACGCAGTATTTT
>TRBJ2-3|many|TRBD2|TRBV5-4
CASSRSGNTQYF
TGTGCCAGCAGCCGCAGCGGGAATACGCAGTATTTT
>TRBJ2-7|many|-|TRBV29-1
CSVARDTTYEQYF
TGCAGCGTTGCCCGGGACACTACCTACGAGCAGTACTTC